What follows is one T cell receptor (beta chain) and its context. Its target is unknown. TCRdb called the 5' RACE reads again in MiXCR, with one record for every CDR3 protein. In the table there are hundreds of thousands of distinct CDR3 sequences, 19% of which are singletons. The sample is drawn from a study of T cells after yellow fever vaccination. Looking at the study overall: With SMART-Seq v4 Ultra Low Input, the fractions containing low cell numbers were prepared.

The germline V gene has CDR1 KGHSH and CDR2 LQKENI. This CDR3 has 13 amino acids. With 8 bases removed from V and 1 base from J, the gap between germline ends came to 12 bases. Whole-study results and caveats: In post-booster samples, most primary-vaccination clones reappeared (just under 97% CD4, about 91% CD8).

The receptor was derived from a man between 25 and 39 years old who received the YFV17D yellow fever vaccine. The chain carries TRBV18 and TRBJ2-7; weak D call: TRBD1 (5 bases). The specimen was PBMCs, collected 15 days after the yellow fever booster vaccination. DNA of the CDR3: TGTGCCAGCGGGGAACAGGAGTCCTACGAGCAGTACTTC. Its protein is CASGEQESYEQYF.